The 25 T cell receptor beta chains in this list originate from one sample, sequenced in a study of T cell responses to AZD1222 COVID-19 vaccine. Produced via immunoSEQ multiplex PCR; TCRdb's table is partial and in-frame only. The sample shows more than 150,000 clones, just over 85% of them seen only once. The specimen was peripheral blood, collected on day 0 of AZD1222 vaccination. These receptors all come from an adult in good health.

The chain couples TRBV5-6 to TRBJ2-7; D is unresolved. The germline V gene encodes CDR1 SGHDT and CDR2 YYEEEE. The CDR3 covers 14 residues. V lost 0 bases and J lost 0, with 7 bases in between. As DNA, the CDR3 is TGTGCCAGCAGCTTGGAAGTCAACTCCTACGAGCAGTACTTC. It specifies CASSLEVNSYEQYF. Based on the CDR3 plus reference TRBV5-6 and TRBJ2-7, the full variable domain is DAGVTQSPTHLIKTRGQQVTLRCSPKSGHDTVSWYQQALGQGPQFIFQYYEEEERQRGNFPDRFSGHQFPNYSSELNVNALLLGDSALYLCASSLEVNSYEQYFGPGTRLTVT.

V gene TRBV19 combines with J gene TRBJ2-5; 9 bases align to TRBD1. Germline V gene sequence: CDR1 LNHDA, CDR2 SQIVND (reference sequence). The V gene end was trimmed by 6 bases and the J gene end by 2 bases; junction bases not matched to a gene: 7. The CDR3 extends over 15 amino acids. The CDR3 loop is CASRSLTGGQETQYF. The CDR3 region has the DNA TGTGCCAGTAGATCCTTGACAGGGGGACAAGAGACCCAGTACTTC.

This clone was seen once. The chain couples TRBV3-1 (or the pseudogene TRBV3-2) to TRBJ1-3, with D unresolved. Germline V gene sequence: CDR1 LGHDT, CDR2 YNNKEL (reference sequence). This CDR3 has 13 amino acids. The V gene lost 4 bases and the J gene lost 3 bases, with 7 bases spanning the gap. The CDR3 reads CASSRRNGNTIYF. The CDR3 region has the DNA TGTGCCAGCAGCCGGAGGAATGGAAACACCATATATTTT.

This sequence joins TRBV5-1 and TRBJ2-7; 8 nucleotides agree with TRBD1. V lost 5 bases, J lost 2 bases, and 12 bases stayed unmatched. This CDR3 spans 16 amino acids. Germline V lookup: CDR1 SGHRS, CDR2 YFSETQ. CDR3 protein: CASRNWTGSLTYEQYF. The CDR3 DNA is TGCGCCAGCAGAAATTGGACAGGGAGTCTGACCTACGAGCAGTACTTC.

The J gene is TRBJ2-7, the V gene TRBV21-1; the table's D call, TRBD1, has no DNA check behind it. TRBV21-1 is given as a pseudogene. This CDR3 is built from 15 residues. The DNA of the CDR3 is TGTGCCAGCAATGGATTGGGACAGGGGCCCTACGAGCAGTACTTC. It specifies CASNGLGQGPYEQYF.

The rearrangement joins TRBV4-3 to TRBJ1-6; D gene uncertain. Germline assignment: CDR1 LGHNA and CDR2 YSLEER. CDR3 length: 16 amino acids. The V end lost 0 bases, the J end lost 7 bases, and 13 bases lay between the germline ends. CDR3 sequence: CASSQDGVPGNSPLHF. The CDR3 nucleotides read TGCGCCAGCAGCCAAGACGGGGTTCCGGGGAATTCACCCCTCCACTTT.

The rearrangement links TRBV7-9 to TRBJ1-5; TRBD1 agrees at 8 bases. Germline V CDR1 and CDR2: SEHNR, FQNEAQ (reference sequence). The length of the CDR3 is 13 residues. V shed 5 bases, J shed 5 bases, and the junction held 2 bases outside the gene matches. CDR3 sequence: CASSPQGDQPQHF. The CDR3 DNA follows: TGTGCCAGCAGCCCACAGGGGGATCAGCCCCAGCATTTT.

The chain employs TRBV20-1 and TRBJ1-1; D not resolved. The ends were cut back, 3 bases at V and 7 bases at J, with 9 bases in the middle. CDR1 is DFQATT, CDR2 SNEGSKA, per germline (reference sequence). The CDR3 is 11 amino acids. CDR3 bases: TGCAGTGCTAGTCCGGACGTTGAAGCTTTCTTT. This sequence encodes CSASPDVEAFF.

The genes are TRBV6-2 or TRBV6-3 and TRBJ1-2; D is uncertain. Between the trimmed V and J ends, which lost 0 bases and 8 bases, there was a span of 13 bases. CDR1 is MNHEY and CDR2 is SVGEGT in the germline V gene. The CDR3 spans 14 residues. The CDR3 DNA reads TGTGCCAGCAGTTACTCGGTTTCAGCCGGCGGCTACACCTTC. Its translation: CASSYSVSAGGYTF.

The rearrangement joins TRBV9 to TRBJ2-7, with 7 bases aligning to TRBD1. J gave up 2 bases and V 5 bases, and 7 bases lay outside the gene matches. CDR3 size: 14 residues. The germline V gene has CDR1 SGDLS and CDR2 YYNGEE. For the CDR3, the DNA is TGTGCCAGCAGTTATGGGCAGGGGGCCTACGAGCAGTACTTC. Translating it yields CASSYGQGAYEQYF.

This clone occurred a few times. V gene TRBV7-8 combines with J gene TRBJ1-5, with D possibly TRBD1 on 6 matching bases. The CDR3 contains 13 residues. V lost 4 bases, J lost 7 bases, and 11 bases lay in between. Germline CDR1 reads SGHVS; CDR2 reads FQNEAQ. The CDR3 loop reads CASSYGDKQPQHF. In DNA form, the CDR3 reads TGTGCCAGCAGCTATGGGGACAAGCAGCCCCAGCATTTT.

The chain combines TRBV6-4 with TRBJ2-1, with D maybe TRBD2 (5 bases). Germline V gives CDR1 MRHNA, CDR2 SNTAGT. This CDR3 region has 12 residues. V was trimmed by 3 bases and J by 9 bases, leaving 9 bases between them. The CDR3, as DNA: TGTGCCAGCAGTGATCTAGGAGGTGAGCAGTTCTTC. Its translation is CASSDLGGEQFF.

CDR3 sequence (DNA): TGTGCCAGTAGTCGTCTAAGAGGGTCCGGGACACGGCTAGGAAACACCATATATTTT. It codes for CASSRLRGSGTRLGNTIYF. The chain combines TRBV19 with TRBJ1-3; possible D gene TRBD1, 6 bases. CDR1 LNHDA and CDR2 SQIVND come from the germline V gene (reference sequence). This CDR3 has 19 amino acids. V shed 5 bases and J shed 4 bases, with 27 bases lying between them.

This sequence joins TRBV28 and TRBJ2-2; possible D gene TRBD1, 7 bases. The germline V gene encodes CDR1 MDHEN and CDR2 SYDVKM. Deletions cut 4 bases from V and 6 bases from J, with 12 bases between. The CDR3 is 14 amino acids. CDR3 region: CASSSPGGSGELFF. The DNA of the CDR3 is TGTGCCAGCAGTTCCCCAGGGGGGTCCGGGGAGCTGTTTTTT.

This chain uses TRBV7-6 with TRBJ2-5, with D uncertain. The germline CDR1 and CDR2 sequences are SGHVS and FNYEAQ. The CDR3 is made up of 15 amino acids. Trimming removed 5 bases from V and 5 bases from J, with 18 bases in between. CDR3 sequence reads: CASSPGGGPRETQYF. CDR3 nucleotides: TGTGCCAGCAGCCCGGGTGGCGGCCCCAGGGAGACCCAGTACTTC.

The CDR3 loop is CASITRGRDGYTF. CDR3 sequence (DNA): TGTGCCAGCATCACCAGGGGTCGCGATGGCTACACCTTC. The chain has TRBV7-9 and TRBJ1-2; a possible D gene is TRBD1 (6 bases). Germline CDR1 SEHNR, CDR2 FQNEAQ (reference sequence). The CDR3 length is 13 residues. Deletions cut 7 bases from V and 6 bases from J, with 15 bases between.

The rearrangement links TRBV7-8 to TRBJ2-7, with 9 positions matching TRBD1. J lost 6 bases, V lost 3 bases, and 9 bases had no gene match. In germline, CDR1 is SGHVS, CDR2 FQNEAQ. CDR3 size: 15 residues. The DNA of the CDR3 is TGTGCCAGCAGCTTTTATGGGACAGGGACTTCCGAGCAGTACTTC. It is translated as CASSFYGTGTSEQYF.

This rearrangement joins TRBV28 to TRBJ1-5; D gene unclear. Per germline, CDR1 MDHEN and CDR2 SYDVKM. This CDR3 region has 10 residues. V was cut by 3 bases and J by 7 bases, with 1 base left in between. As DNA, the CDR3 is TGTGCCAGCAGTTTGCAGCCCCAGCATTTT. It encodes CASSLQPQHF.

The rearrangement uses TRBV7-3 and TRBJ1-2; weak D call: TRBD1 (5 bases). The CDR3 length is 13 residues. Trimming cost V 4 bases and J 3 bases, with 9 bases left between them. Per the germline V gene, CDR1 is SGHTA and CDR2 is FQGTGA. The CDR3 bases are TGTGCCAGCAGCTCCGGGGGGGACTATGGCTACACCTTC. It translates to CASSSGGDYGYTF.

This chain uses TRBV21-1 with TRBJ1-2; the D call in the table, TRBD1, was not verified against the DNA. TRBV21-1 is a recognized pseudogene. The CDR3 extends over 12 amino acids. CDR3 in DNA: TGTGCCAGCCTTTACAGGGGGGATGGCTACACCTTC. Its translation: CASLYRGDGYTF.

This clone has just one count. The chain couples TRBV30 to TRBJ2-7; D may correspond to TRBD1 or TRBD2 (5 bases each). CDR1 GTSNPN and CDR2 SVGIG come from the germline V gene (reference sequence). V shed 4 bases and J shed 7 bases, with 17 bases lying between them. This CDR3 is built from 13 residues. The CDR3 loop reads CAWTSGPLGEQYF. The CDR3 DNA reads as TGTGCCTGGACCTCGGGGCCATTAGGGGAGCAGTACTTC.

The gene calls are TRBV28 and TRBJ2-5, with D unclear. V lost 5 bases and J lost 3, with 13 bases in between. The CDR3 covers 14 residues. The germline gives CDR1 MDHEN, CDR2 SYDVKM. The CDR3 nucleotides are TGTGCCAGCAGTCCTCGGGCGTTAGAAGAGACCCAGTACTTC. Protein product: CASSPRALEETQYF.

CDR3 in amino acids: CASSENPAVGLNSPLHF. CDR3 nucleotides: TGTGCCAGCAGTGAAAACCCCGCGGTGGGCCTAAATTCACCCCTCCACTTT. The V and J genes are TRBV6-1 and TRBJ1-6; no clear D gene. V gave up 2 bases and J gave up 7 bases, with 18 bases separating them. The germline V gene encodes CDR1 MNHNS and CDR2 SASEGT. The CDR3 has 17 amino acids.

The V and J genes are TRBV29-1 and TRBJ1-5; unclear D gene. This CDR3 region has 10 residues. Germline values: CDR1 SQVTM, CDR2 ANQGSEA. With 7 bases removed from V and 4 bases from J, the gap between germline ends came to 5 bases. The CDR3 reads CSAPNQPQHF. For the CDR3, the DNA is TGCAGCGCCCCAAATCAGCCCCAGCATTTT.

The rearrangement uses TRBV6-5 and TRBJ1-1; D remains ambiguous. V lost 8 bases and J lost 3, with 7 bases in between. Germline V lookup: CDR1 MNHEY, CDR2 SVGAGI. The CDR3 contains 11 residues. CDR3 sequence reads: CASSGYTEAFF. CDR3 bases: TGTGCCAGCTCTGGGTACACTGAAGCTTTCTTT.